The clone carrying this T cell receptor beta chain was seen ten or more times. Its antigen is not known. The data stem from a study of Graves' ophthalmopathy and Graves' hyperthyroidism. Amplification from RNA transcripts yielded the TCR beta CDR3 regions. RT-PCR in the first round used HTBI primers; a second-round multiplex PCR followed. TCRdb fed the multiplex PCR reads into MiXCR, producing one record per CDR3 protein. The repertoire holds around 1,000,000 distinct CDR3 sequences, about 38% seen once, with roughly 10% in the top ten. Germline CDR1 reads SGHTA; CDR2 reads FQGNSA. The CDR3 contains 14 residues. Trimming pared 2 bases from V and 1 base from J, leaving 9 bases between. Aged 18 to 65, the patients with hyperthyroidism had under 2 months' duration and were newly diagnosed. Ineligible for inclusion were patients with other autoimmune diseases, uncontrolled infections, pregnancy or lactation.

General study findings and limits: For predicting ophthalmopathy progression, the model had 70.59% sensitivity and roughly 77% specificity. Ophthalmopathy cases were distinguished from stable hyperthyroidism by a 13-signature model, reaching about 85% sensitivity and about 80% specificity.

The TCR sequence derives from an adult man with Graves' hyperthyroidism. The chain employs TRBV7-2 and TRBJ2-7; a weak D match, TRBD1 (5 bases). Specimen: peripheral blood or thyroid tissue (not recorded which). The DNA for the CDR3 is TGTGCCAGCAGCTTAACGGACATTTCCTACGAGCAGTACTTC. Protein product: CASSLTDISYEQYF.